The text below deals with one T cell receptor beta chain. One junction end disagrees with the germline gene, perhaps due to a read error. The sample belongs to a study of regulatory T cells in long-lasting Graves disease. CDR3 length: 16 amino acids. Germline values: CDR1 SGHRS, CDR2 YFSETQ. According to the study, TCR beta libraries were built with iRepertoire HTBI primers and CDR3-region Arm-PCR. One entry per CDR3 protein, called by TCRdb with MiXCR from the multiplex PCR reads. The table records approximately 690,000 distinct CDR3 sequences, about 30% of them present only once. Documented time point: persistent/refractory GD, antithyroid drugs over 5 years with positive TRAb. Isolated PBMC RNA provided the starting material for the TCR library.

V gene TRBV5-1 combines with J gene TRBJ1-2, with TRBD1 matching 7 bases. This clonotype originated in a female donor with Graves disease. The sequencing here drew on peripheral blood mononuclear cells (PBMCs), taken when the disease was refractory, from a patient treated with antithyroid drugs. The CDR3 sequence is CASSLTLGQDNYDYTF. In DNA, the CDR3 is TGCGCCAGCAGCTTGACACTAGGACAGGATAACTATGACTACACCTTC. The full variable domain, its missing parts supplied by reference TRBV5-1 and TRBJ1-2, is KAGVTQTPRYLIKTRGQQVTLSCSPISGHRSVSWYQQTPGQGLQFLFEYFSETQRNKGNFPGRFSGRQFSNSRSEMNVSTLELGDSALYLCASSLTLGQDNYDYTFGSGTRLTVV.